This TCR beta chain appears in the sequencing data of a study of blood T cell repertoires in COVID-19. Overall study context: COVID-19 samples from acute and convalescent phases originated in the United States, Italy and Spain.

Under the authors' procedure: Reference gene primer amplification in the assay estimated nucleated cell counts. Profiled with immunoSEQ multiplex PCR; TCRdb holds only in-frame clones, not every one. V and J calls plus clone size are reproduced from that table; the DNA served to infer D and trimming. The sample consists of 300,000 or so clones, more than 90% of them appearing once. The CDR3 is 16 amino acids. CDR1 MGHRA and CDR2 YSYEKL come from the germline V gene. Trimming shortened V by 3 bases and J by 0 bases, and 14 bases separated the two germline ends. Before being deemed recovered, Cohort 3 donors had two negative PCRs, clearance, or symptom resolution.

Sequenced material: PBMCs or T cells enriched from blood (not recorded which). V is TRBV4-1 and J is TRBJ1-2, with unresolved D. The receptor was derived from a man aged 55-75 years who had recovered from COVID-19. The CDR3 protein is CASSHRPSESNYGYTF. The CDR3 DNA reads TGCGCCAGCAGCCACCGCCCGTCGGAGTCTAACTATGGCTACACCTTC.